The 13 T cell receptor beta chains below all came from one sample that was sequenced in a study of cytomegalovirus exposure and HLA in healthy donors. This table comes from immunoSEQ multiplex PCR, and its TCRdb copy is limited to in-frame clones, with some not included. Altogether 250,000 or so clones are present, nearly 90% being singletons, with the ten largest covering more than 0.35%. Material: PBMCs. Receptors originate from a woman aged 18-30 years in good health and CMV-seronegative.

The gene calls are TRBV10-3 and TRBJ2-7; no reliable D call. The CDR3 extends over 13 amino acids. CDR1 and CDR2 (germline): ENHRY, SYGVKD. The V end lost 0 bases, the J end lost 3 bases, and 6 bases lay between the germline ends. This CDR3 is CAISESANYEQYV. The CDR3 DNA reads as TGTGCCATCAGTGAGTCAGCGAACTACGAGCAGTACGTC.

The CDR3 bases are TGTGCCAGCAGGCAACAGGGGGGCAGCAGGGAGACCCAGTACTTC. The encoded protein is CASRQQGGSRETQYF. The chain joins TRBV2 to TRBJ2-5; 8 bases match TRBD1. Losses at the gene ends were 6 bases for V and 5 bases for J; bases not matched to a gene: 11. This CDR3 has 15 residues. Looked up from germline, CDR1 is SNHLY and CDR2 is FYNNEI.

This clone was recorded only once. The CDR3 bases are TGCGCCAGCAGTGAGTTGCGGGGGGCGAACACTGAAGCTTTCTTT. It specifies CASSELRGANTEAFF. The chain joins TRBV10-1 to TRBJ1-1, with D possibly being TRBD1 (6 bases). The V end was cut by 1 base, the J end by 1 base, with 10 bases between. Germline CDR1 is WNHNN and CDR2 is SYGVQD (reference sequence). This CDR3 spans 15 amino acids.

The CDR3 nucleotides read TGTGCCAGCAGCTTCGACTTTAACGAGGCAGATACGCAGTATTTT. It yields the protein CASSFDFNEADTQYF. The rearrangement links TRBV5-4 to TRBJ2-3; D unclear. This CDR3 comprises 15 residues. Trimming took 2 bases from V and 4 from J, leaving 14 bases between them. Germline CDR1 SGHNT, CDR2 YYREEE (reference sequence). The full variable domain, completed using reference TRBV5-4 and TRBJ2-3, is ETGVTQSPTHLIKTRGQQVTLRCSSQSGHNTVSWYQQALGQGPQFIFQYYREEENGRGNFPPRFSGLQFPNYSSELNVNALELDDSALYLCASSFDFNEADTQYFGPGTRLTVL.

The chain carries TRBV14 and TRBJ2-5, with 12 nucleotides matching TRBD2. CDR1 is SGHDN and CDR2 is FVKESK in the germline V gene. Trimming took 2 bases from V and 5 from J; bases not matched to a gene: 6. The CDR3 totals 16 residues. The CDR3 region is CASSQYLAGGPETQYF. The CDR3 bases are TGTGCCAGCAGCCAATATCTAGCGGGGGGGCCGGAGACCCAGTACTTC.

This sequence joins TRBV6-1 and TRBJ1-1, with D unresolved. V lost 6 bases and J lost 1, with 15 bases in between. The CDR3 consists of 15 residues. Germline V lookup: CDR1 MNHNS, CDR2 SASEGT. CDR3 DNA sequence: TGTGCCAGCAGCGCGGGTTCGGACGGGAACACTGAAGCTTTCTTT. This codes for CASSAGSDGNTEAFF.

The CDR3 DNA reads as TGTGCCAGCAGTCTACGGACAGGGGGCCATAACTATGGCTACACCTTC. Protein: CASSLRTGGHNYGYTF. The gene calls are TRBV28 and TRBJ1-2; 11 bases align to TRBD1. V shed 5 bases, J shed 1 base, and the junction held 6 bases outside the gene matches. The CDR3 loop spans 16 amino acids. Germline CDR1 reads MDHEN; CDR2 reads SYDVKM.

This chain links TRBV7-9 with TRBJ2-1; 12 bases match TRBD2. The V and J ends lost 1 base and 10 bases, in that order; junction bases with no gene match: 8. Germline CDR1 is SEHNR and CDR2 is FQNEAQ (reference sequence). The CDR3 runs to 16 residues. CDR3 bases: TGTGCCAGCAGCTTAGGGTTCGGACTAGCGGGGTCGGAGCAGTTCTTC. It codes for CASSLGFGLAGSEQFF.

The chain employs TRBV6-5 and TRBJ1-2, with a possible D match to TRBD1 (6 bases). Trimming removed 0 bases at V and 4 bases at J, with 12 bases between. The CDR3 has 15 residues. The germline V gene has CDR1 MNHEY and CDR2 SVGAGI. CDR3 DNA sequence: TGTGCCAGCAGTTACTCGCGGGGGGCGAGCTATGGCTACACCTTC. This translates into CASSYSRGASYGYTF.

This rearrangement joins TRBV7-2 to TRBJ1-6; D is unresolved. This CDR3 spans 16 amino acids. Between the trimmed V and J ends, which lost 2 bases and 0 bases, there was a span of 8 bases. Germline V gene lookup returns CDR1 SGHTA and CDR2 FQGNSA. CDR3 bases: TGTGCCAGCAGCTTACGGCCTAGCTCCTATAATTCACCCCTCCACTTT. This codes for CASSLRPSSYNSPLHF.

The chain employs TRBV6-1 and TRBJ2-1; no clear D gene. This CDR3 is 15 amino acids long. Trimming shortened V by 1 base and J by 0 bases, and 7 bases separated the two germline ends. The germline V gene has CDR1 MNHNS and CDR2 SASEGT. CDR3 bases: TGTGCCAGCAGTGAAGGCCCGAGCTCCTACAATGAGCAGTTCTTC. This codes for CASSEGPSSYNEQFF.

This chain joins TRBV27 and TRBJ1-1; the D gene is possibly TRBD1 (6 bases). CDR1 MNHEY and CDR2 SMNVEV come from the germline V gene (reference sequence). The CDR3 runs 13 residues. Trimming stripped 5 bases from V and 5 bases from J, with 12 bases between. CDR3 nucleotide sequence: TGTGCCAGCAGTCCCCGCACAGGGACTGAAGCTTTCTTT. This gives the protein CASSPRTGTEAFF.

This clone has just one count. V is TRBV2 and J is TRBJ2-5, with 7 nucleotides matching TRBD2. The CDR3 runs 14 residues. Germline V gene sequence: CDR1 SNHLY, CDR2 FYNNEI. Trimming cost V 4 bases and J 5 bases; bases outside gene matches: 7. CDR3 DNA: TGTGCCAGCAGTGTAGTTGGGGGGGTGGAGACCCAGTACTTC. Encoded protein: CASSVVGGVETQYF.